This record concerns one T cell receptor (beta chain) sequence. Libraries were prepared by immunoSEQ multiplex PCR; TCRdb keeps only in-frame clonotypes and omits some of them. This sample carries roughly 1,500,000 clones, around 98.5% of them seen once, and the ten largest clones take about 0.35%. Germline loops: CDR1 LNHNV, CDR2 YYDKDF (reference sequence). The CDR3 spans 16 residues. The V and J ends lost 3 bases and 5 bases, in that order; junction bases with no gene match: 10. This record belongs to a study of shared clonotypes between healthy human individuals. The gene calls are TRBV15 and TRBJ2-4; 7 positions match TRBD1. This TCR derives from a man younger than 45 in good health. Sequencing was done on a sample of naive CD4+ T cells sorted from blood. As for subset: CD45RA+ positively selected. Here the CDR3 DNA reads TGTGCCACCAGCAGGGTTACCGGGACAGCTCAAAACATTCAGTACTTC. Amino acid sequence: CATSRVTGTAQNIQYF.